Each of the 25 T cell receptor beta chains below was sequenced from the same sample in a study of T cell repertoires in cytomegalovirus infection. TCRdb re-called the reads with MiXCR, one entry per CDR3 protein. Among roughly 920,000 distinct CDR3 sequences listed, approximately 30% were seen once. Their recognized antigens are unknown. The specimen was cultured CD8+ T cells from PBMCs, collected from culture after CMV antigen stimulation. The receptors come from a human donor in good health (CMV status not recorded). Some clones in this sample may be carry-over from other donors' samples.

The table lists this clonotype with many counts. The gene calls are TRBV7-6 and TRBJ2-2; D possibly uses TRBD1 or TRBD2 (5 bases each). CDR3 length equals 14 residues. Per germline, CDR1 SGHVS and CDR2 FNYEAQ. Deletions cut 5 bases from V and 5 bases from J, with 12 bases between. The CDR3 DNA follows: TGTGCCAGCAGCCTAAAGGGGAGTACCGGGGAGCTGTTTTTT. This sequence encodes CASSLKGSTGELFF.

The chain combines TRBV7-9 with TRBJ1-2; 12 bases are a match to TRBD1. CDR1 is SEHNR, CDR2 FQNEAQ, per germline (reference sequence). V was clipped by 5 bases and J by 5 bases; unmatched bases: 6. The CDR3 is 15 amino acids. CDR3 bases: TGTGCCAGCAGCGCCGGGACAGGGGGCATGTATGGCTACACCTTC. This codes for CASSAGTGGMYGYTF.

This clonotype was observed many times. The V call is TRBV12-3 or TRBV12-4, the J call TRBJ1-1; possibly TRBD1 for D (5 bases). Trimming pared 7 bases from V and 6 bases from J, leaving 18 bases between. This CDR3 is built from 14 residues. CDR3 sequence reads: CASTSWEGLSEAFF. Here the CDR3 DNA reads TGTGCCAGCACCTCCTGGGAGGGGCTCTCTGAAGCTTTCTTT.

This clonotype appeared a few times. The chain has TRBV6-1 and TRBJ1-2; 7 positions match TRBD1. CDR1 is MNHNS and CDR2 is SASEGT in the germline V gene. CDR3 length equals 15 residues. V lost 2 bases and J lost 4; bases outside the gene matches: 7. The CDR3: CASSERRQGSYGYTF. The CDR3 region has the DNA TGTGCCAGCAGTGAACGTAGACAGGGAAGCTATGGCTACACCTTC.

V and J are TRBV7-6 and TRBJ1-1; perhaps TRBD1 as D (5 bases). Germline loops: CDR1 SGHVS, CDR2 FNYEAQ. The ends were cut back, 3 bases at V and 6 bases at J, with 14 bases in the middle. This CDR3 is 14 amino acids long. CDR3 sequence: CASSFGGSAAEAFF. In DNA form, the CDR3 reads TGTGCCAGCAGCTTCGGGGGGAGTGCGGCTGAAGCTTTCTTT.

The chain links TRBV6-1 to TRBJ2-7, with D possibly matching TRBD2 (6 bases). CDR1 is MNHNS, CDR2 SASEGT, per germline. V lost 7 bases to trimming and J lost 2 bases, with 9 bases between them. The CDR3 is 12 residues long. CDR3 amino acids: CASMEGAYEQYV. The DNA of the CDR3 is TGTGCCAGCATGGAGGGCGCCTACGAGCAGTACGTC.

Ten or more counts support this clonotype. This chain connects TRBV7-6 to TRBJ2-1, with TRBD1 matching 8 bases. The germline gives CDR1 SGHVS, CDR2 FNYEAQ. The CDR3 has 17 residues. J gave up 6 bases and V 3 bases, and 13 bases lay outside the gene matches. The CDR3 DNA reads as TGTGCCAGCAGCTTGAGTTTCGACAGGGGAGTACTCAATGAGCAGTTCTTC. It yields the protein CASSLSFDRGVLNEQFF.

As for this clonotype: A clone one base away is much larger, so this may be a read error. Without the conserved terminal phenylalanine or tryptophan, this CDR3 likely stems from a read error. The V and J genes are TRBV7-2 and TRBJ1-5; no reliable D call. There are 14 residues in the CDR3. Germline V gives CDR1 SGHTA, CDR2 FQGNSA. V lost 2 bases, J lost 1 base, and 6 bases lay in between. The CDR3 region has the DNA TGTGCCAGCAGCTTACAACAGAGCAATCAGCCCCAGCATTCT. It codes for CASSLQQSNQPQHS.

This clonotype was counted at least ten times. The chain couples TRBV6-1 to TRBJ2-2; 8 nucleotides align to TRBD1. The CDR3 sequence is 16 residues long. Germline assignment: CDR1 MNHNS and CDR2 SASEGT. The trim removed 1 base at V and 9 bases at J, leaving 10 bases unmatched. CDR3: CASSEELGQGSRELFF. Here the CDR3 DNA reads TGTGCCAGCAGTGAAGAGTTAGGACAGGGATCCAGGGAGCTGTTTTTT.

The rearrangement uses TRBV7-6 and TRBJ2-5; the match to TRBD2 covers 7 bases. The CDR3 spans 14 residues. The V segment lost 2 bases and the J segment 0 bases; nucleotides outside the gene matches: 0. Germline V gene sequence: CDR1 SGHVS, CDR2 FNYEAQ. Here the CDR3 reads CASSLLADQETQYF. CDR3 nucleotide sequence: TGTGCCAGCAGCTTACTAGCGGACCAAGAGACCCAGTACTTC.

J is TRBJ1-1 and V is TRBV7-4, with 9 bases matching TRBD1. This CDR3 is built from 15 residues. The germline CDR1 and CDR2 sequences are SGHVT and SQSDAQ. V lost 4 bases to trimming and J lost 7 bases; unmatched junction nucleotides: 10. CDR3 loop: CASSYLDRGKGEAFF. The DNA for the CDR3 is TGTGCCAGCAGCTATCTGGACAGGGGAAAGGGTGAAGCTTTCTTT.

V is TRBV19 and J is TRBJ2-6; D may be TRBD2 (6 bases). This CDR3 comprises 17 residues. Trimming took off 7 bases at V and 1 base at J, with 17 bases between the two ends. Per the germline V gene, CDR1 is LNHDA and CDR2 is SQIVND (reference sequence). The CDR3 DNA reads as TGTGCCAGTATTGGGGAGGAGTGGTCATCTGGGGCCAACGTCCTGACTTTC. Translation: CASIGEEWSSGANVLTF.

In the case of this clonotype: This clone may be a read error of a much larger clone one base away. V is TRBV7-6 and J is TRBJ2-2; no clear D. The CDR3 length is 13 residues. Germline values: CDR1 SGHVS, CDR2 FNYEAQ. CDR3 loop: CVSSLASTGELFF. CDR3 in DNA: TGTGTCAGCAGCTTAGCTTCAACCGGGGAGCTGTTTTTT. The full variable domain, completed using reference TRBV7-6 and TRBJ2-2, is GAGVSQSPRYKVTKRGQDVALRCDPISGHVSLYWYRQALGQGPEFLTYFNYEAQQDKSGLPNDRFSAERPEGSISTLTIQRTEQRDSAMYRCVSSLASTGELFFGEGSRLTVL.

This chain links TRBV9 with TRBJ1-1; TRBD1 matches 8 bases. The V segment lost 4 bases and the J segment 6 bases; nucleotides outside the gene matches: 8. The CDR3 consists of 14 residues. Germline V lookup: CDR1 SGDLS, CDR2 YYNGEE. CDR3 region: CASSPFDRGAEAFF. The CDR3 DNA is TGTGCCAGCAGCCCTTTCGACAGGGGCGCTGAAGCTTTCTTT.

This clonotype was observed a handful of times. The chain couples TRBV10-3 to TRBJ2-7; no firm D call. The length of the CDR3 is 14 residues. Trimming removed 4 bases at V and 3 bases at J, with 13 bases between. The germline gives CDR1 ENHRY, CDR2 SYGVKD. The CDR3 DNA sequence: TGTGCCATCAGTGCCTCGGGTTCGGGCTACGAGCAGTACTTC. This encodes CAISASGSGYEQYF.

The chain is built from TRBV20-1 and TRBJ1-2; possible D gene TRBD1, 5 bases. CDR1 DFQATT and CDR2 SNEGSKA come from the germline V gene (reference sequence). The CDR3 length is 17 residues. V shed 0 bases and J shed 4 bases, with 21 bases lying between them. The CDR3 loop reads CSARDHRGLQPTYGYTF. The DNA of the CDR3 is TGCAGTGCTAGAGATCATAGGGGACTCCAACCCACCTATGGCTACACCTTC.

This clonotype appeared a few times. The V gene is TRBV4-1, the J gene TRBJ1-1; 9 nucleotides line up with TRBD1. The length of the CDR3 is 15 residues. V dropped 2 bases and J dropped 3; count of bases not matched to a gene: 4. In germline, CDR1 is MGHRA, CDR2 YSYEKL. The CDR3 sequence: CASSQRTGEDTEAFF. CDR3 nucleotides: TGCGCCAGCAGCCAACGGACAGGGGAGGACACTGAAGCTTTCTTT.

The table lists this clonotype with a few counts. In nucleotides, the CDR3 is TGTGCCAGCAGTTATACGCGATACCGGGTCGGTCTCTCTGGGGCCAACGTCCTGACTTTC. It specifies CASSYTRYRVGLSGANVLTF. This rearrangement joins TRBV6-2 or TRBV6-3 to TRBJ2-6; no firm D call. CDR1 and CDR2 from the germline V gene are MNHEY and SVGEGT. The CDR3 contains 20 residues. Trimming stripped 3 bases from V and 0 bases from J, with 21 bases between.

The chain joins TRBV24-1 to TRBJ2-5; D uncertain. From germline, CDR1 is KGHDR and CDR2 SFDVKD. The CDR3 consists of 13 residues. The V gene lost 3 bases and the J gene lost 3 bases, with 7 bases spanning the gap. The CDR3 DNA is TGTGCCACCAGTGATCTGGAAGAAGAGACCCAGTACTTC. Residues: CATSDLEEETQYF.

This clonotype has only a few counts. The chain employs TRBV7-9 and TRBJ1-1, with D possibly being TRBD1 (5 bases). Per germline, CDR1 SEHNR and CDR2 FQNEAQ (reference sequence). The CDR3 is 15 amino acids. Trimming cost V 5 bases and J 3 bases, with 16 bases left between them. The CDR3 DNA sequence: TGTGCCAGCAGCGCCCCCCAGGGTTGGGACACTGAAGCTTTCTTT. This encodes CASSAPQGWDTEAFF.

In its sample, this clonotype was seen a few times. The CDR3 sequence: CASSPTSGTAKTQYF. CDR3 sequence (DNA): TGTGCCAGCAGCCCGACTAGCGGGACTGCAAAAACGCAGTATTTT. This chain connects TRBV11-3 to TRBJ2-3; 11 nucleotides line up with TRBD2. CDR3 length: 15 amino acids. Looked up from germline, CDR1 is SGHNT and CDR2 is YENEEA. The ends lost 5 bases at V and 9 bases at J; junction bases unmatched: 10.

The V and J genes are TRBV27 and TRBJ2-7; D is unresolved. Germline-derived CDR1 and CDR2 are MNHEY and SMNVEV (reference sequence). Trimming shortened V by 6 bases and J by 0 bases, and 15 bases separated the two germline ends. The CDR3 loop spans 15 amino acids. The CDR3 protein is CASRGKGIPSYEQYF. CDR3 sequence (DNA): TGTGCCAGCAGAGGGAAGGGAATCCCCTCCTACGAGCAGTACTTC.

This clonotype was counted at least ten times. This chain uses TRBV7-9 with TRBJ2-2; D may be TRBD1 or TRBD2 (5 bases each). V was cut by 5 bases and J by 4 bases, with 26 bases left in between. CDR3 length equals 19 residues. In germline, CDR1 is SEHNR, CDR2 FQNEAQ (reference sequence). The CDR3 region is CASSDPRDPDIPATGELFF. The CDR3 region has the DNA TGTGCCAGCAGCGACCCGAGGGACCCTGACATTCCTGCCACCGGGGAGCTGTTTTTT.

This clonotype was counted only a few times. This sequence joins TRBV6-1 and TRBJ1-2, with TRBD1 as a possible D gene (5 bases). This CDR3 has 16 residues. Trimming removed 6 bases from V and 2 bases from J, with 19 bases in between. Germline lookup yields CDR1 MNHNS and CDR2 SASEGT. Written as DNA, the CDR3 is TGTGCCAGCAGCTCGGACATACGCATAGACAACTATGGCTACACCTTC. Residues: CASSSDIRIDNYGYTF.

The chain employs TRBV12-3 or TRBV12-4 and TRBJ2-7, with 7 bases aligning to TRBD1. With V trimmed by 7 bases and J by 3 bases, 6 bases remained unmatched. This CDR3 is built from 13 residues. The CDR3 loop reads CASKTGEHYEQYF. The CDR3 DNA reads as TGTGCCAGCAAAACAGGGGAACACTACGAGCAGTACTTC.